The T cell receptor beta chain described here comes from a study of T cell repertoires in cytomegalovirus infection. About the research overall: CMV epitopes, recently identified HLA-C-restricted and well-studied HLA-B-restricted, were used. Through public TCR beta signatures, both CMV infection and matching HLA type were indicated.

TCRdb analysed the reads with MiXCR anew, one entry per CDR3 protein. The table includes approximately 74,000 distinct CDR3 sequences, roughly 37% detected once. The germline V gene has CDR1 SEHNR and CDR2 FQNEAQ (reference sequence). V shed 6 bases and J shed 6 bases, with 23 bases lying between them. CDR3 size: 16 residues. Findings and limits, study-wide: CMV carriers with the relevant HLA were identified by cumulative public TCR beta family frequency. It was HLA-C-restricted CMV-specific TCR beta clonotypes that dominated the response ex vivo.

Comment on this clonotype: The antigen is unknown.

The origin of this receptor is a human donor in good health (CMV status not recorded). Some clones in this sample may be carry-over from other donors' samples. The sequenced sample was CD8+ T cells from cultured PBMCs, obtained from culture after CMV antigen stimulation. This sequence joins TRBV7-9 and TRBJ1-1; the D is unclear. The CDR3 loop is CASRTPSQGKVAEAFF. The CDR3 nucleotides are TGTGCCAGCAGGACCCCATCGCAAGGGAAGGTGGCTGAAGCTTTCTTT.